This T cell receptor (beta chain) came from a study of blood T cell repertoires in COVID-19. In the study overall: The United States, Italy and Spain supplied acute and convalescent COVID-19 samples. T cells, B-cell-depleted T cells, or PBMCs provided the cDNA or gDNA that served as material.

The CDR3 extends over 17 amino acids. Germline CDR1 reads SQVTM; CDR2 reads ANQGSEA. V shed 4 bases and J shed 4 bases, with 25 bases lying between them. Original processing methods: Cell counts per sample came from amplifying reference gene primers. Sequenced by immunoSEQ multiplex PCR; TCRdb stores in-frame clones only, minus some. V and J calls and clone size are as listed in that table; D and trimming were resolved from the DNA. The sample holds under 70,000 clones; around four fifths are singletons and the top ten take just over 20%. Sequenced input: peripheral blood. The sequence was obtained from an elderly woman with active or convalescent COVID-19. The chain combines TRBV29-1 with TRBJ1-2; D perhaps matches TRBD1 (6 bases). CDR3 nucleotide sequence: TGCAGCGTTGGCTTGGACAGAGACACAACCCTACTCTATGGCTACACCTTC. This gives the protein CSVGLDRDTTLLYGYTF.